Sequencing of this T cell receptor (beta chain) was carried out in a study of T cell responses to AZD1222 COVID-19 vaccine. Generated by immunoSEQ multiplex PCR, the TCRdb table keeps only in-frame clones and is missing some. The sample records approximately 220,000 clones, about 92% being singletons. Germline V CDR1 and CDR2: LGHDT, YNNKEL (reference sequence). Deletions cut 3 bases from V and 7 bases from J, with 9 bases between. The length of the CDR3 is 13 residues. The gene calls are TRBV3-1 (or the pseudogene TRBV3-2) and TRBJ2-2, with D tentatively TRBD1 (6 bases). The sequence came from an adult in good health. Here the sequenced sample was peripheral blood, taken on day 0 of MenACWY control vaccination. This chain's CDR3 is CASSQYRVGELFF. For the CDR3, the DNA is TGTGCCAGCAGCCAGTACAGGGTCGGGGAGCTGTTTTTT.